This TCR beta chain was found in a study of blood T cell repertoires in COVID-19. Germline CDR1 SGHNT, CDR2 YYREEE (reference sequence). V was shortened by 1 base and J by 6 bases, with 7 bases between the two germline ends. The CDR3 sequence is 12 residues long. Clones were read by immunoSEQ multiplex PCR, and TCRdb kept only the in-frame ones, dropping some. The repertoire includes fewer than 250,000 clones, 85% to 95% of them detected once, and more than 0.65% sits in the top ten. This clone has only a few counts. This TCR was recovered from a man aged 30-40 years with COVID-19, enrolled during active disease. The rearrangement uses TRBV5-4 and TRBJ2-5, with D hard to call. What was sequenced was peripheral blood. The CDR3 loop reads CASSLPEQTQYF. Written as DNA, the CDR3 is TGTGCCAGCAGCTTGCCCGAGCAGACCCAGTACTTC.